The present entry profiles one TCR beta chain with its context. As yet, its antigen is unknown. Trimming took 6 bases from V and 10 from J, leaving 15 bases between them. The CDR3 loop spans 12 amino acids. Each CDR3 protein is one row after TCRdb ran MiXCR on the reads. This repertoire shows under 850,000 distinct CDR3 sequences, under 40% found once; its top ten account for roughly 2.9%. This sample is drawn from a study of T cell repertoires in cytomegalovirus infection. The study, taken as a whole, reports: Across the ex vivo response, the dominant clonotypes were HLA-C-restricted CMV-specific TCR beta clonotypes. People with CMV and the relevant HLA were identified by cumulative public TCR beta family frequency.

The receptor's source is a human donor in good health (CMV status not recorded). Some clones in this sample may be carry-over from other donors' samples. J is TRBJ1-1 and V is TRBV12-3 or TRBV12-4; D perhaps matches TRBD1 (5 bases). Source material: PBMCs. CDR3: CASSLRGARAFF. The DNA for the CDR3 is TGTGCCAGCAGCCTACGAGGGGCTAGAGCTTTCTTT.